These 18 T cell receptor beta chains came from one sample sequenced in a study of HIV-infected patients and healthy controls. Whole blood was used without fractionation, so all unsorted peripheral T cells were included. Reverse transcription used around 500 ng RNA and constant-region primers for alpha and beta. Separate chain-specific third strand synthesis with multiplexing indices produced the alpha and beta libraries. Via MiXCR, TCRdb re-called the 5' RACE reads, giving one row per CDR3 protein. The sample yields about 5,500 distinct CDR3 sequences, about 7.7% seen once. The sequencing here drew on blood, taken before antiretroviral therapy. The receptors were gathered from an adult with HIV infection.

This clonotype is medium-sized. The CDR3 region has the DNA TGCAGCATAGCTAGCGGGGGACTTAATGAGCAGTTCTTC. Encoded protein: CSIASGGLNEQFF. The V gene is TRBV29-1, the J gene TRBJ2-1; TRBD2 agrees at 10 bases. The trim removed 8 bases at V and 7 bases at J, leaving 8 bases unmatched. Germline CDR1 reads SQVTM; CDR2 reads ANQGSEA. This CDR3 is built from 13 residues.

This clonotype is termed medium-sized (0.01 to 0.1%). The chain recombines TRBV12-3 or TRBV12-4 with TRBJ2-1, with D possibly being TRBD1 (6 bases). V was shortened by 4 bases and J by 6 bases, with 16 bases between the two germline ends. The CDR3 covers 15 residues. The CDR3 DNA reads TGTGCCAGCAGTTCGGCGACGATACAGGGCAATGAGCAGTTCTTC. The encoded protein is CASSSATIQGNEQFF.

This clonotype is labeled medium-sized. This chain uses TRBV19 with TRBJ2-2; D is possibly TRBD2 (6 bases). Trimming left V 2 bases short and J 7 bases short, with 20 bases between. Germline CDR1 is LNHDA and CDR2 is SQIVND (reference sequence). The CDR3 runs to 17 residues. The CDR3 sequence is CASSILGRRLGIGELFF. In DNA form, the CDR3 reads TGTGCCAGTAGTATATTGGGGCGTAGACTAGGGATCGGGGAGCTGTTTTTT.

The chain links TRBV28 to TRBJ2-7, with TRBD2 identical over 8 bases. This CDR3 region has 15 residues. The V gene's germline CDR1 is MDHEN and CDR2 SYDVKM. The junction had 6 bases not matched to a gene; V was cut back by 3 bases and J by 2 bases. The CDR3 bases are TGTGCCAGCAGTTTCGGGAGGGGGGGCCCCTACGAGCAGTACGTC. As protein: CASSFGRGGPYEQYV.

In its sample, this clonotype was seen many times. The chain recombines TRBV9 with TRBJ2-2; 7 nucleotides align to TRBD2. V was pared by 3 bases and J by 0 bases, with 14 bases of the junction left unmatched. Germline CDR1 SGDLS, CDR2 YYNGEE. This CDR3 is 19 amino acids long. CDR3 nucleotide sequence: TGTGCCAGCAGCGCCCCGACTAGCCACCTGATTTCGAACACCGGGGAGCTGTTTTTT. Translation gives CASSAPTSHLISNTGELFF. Full variable domain (rest looked up from reference TRBV9 and TRBJ2-2): DSGVTQTPKHLITATGQRVTLRCSPRSGDLSVYWYQQSLDQGLQFLIQYYNGEERAKGNILERFSAQQFPDLHSELNLSSLELGDSALYFCASSAPTSHLISNTGELFFGEGSRLTVL.

This clonotype is judged medium-sized. V is TRBV7-9 and J is TRBJ1-6; the match to TRBD1 covers 9 bases. The J segment lost 9 bases and the V segment lost 5 bases, leaving 11 bases of the junction unmatched. Germline V gene sequence: CDR1 SEHNR, CDR2 FQNEAQ (reference sequence). The CDR3 sequence is 16 residues long. In DNA, the CDR3 is TGTGCCAGCAGCACTCTGTGGGGACAGGGAGGTTCACCCCTCCACTTT. This sequence encodes CASSTLWGQGGSPLHF. Drawing the rest from reference TRBV7-9 and TRBJ1-6, the complete variable domain is DTGVSQNPRHKITKRGQNVTFRCDPISEHNRLYWYRQTLGQGPEFLTYFQNEAQLEKSRLLSDRFSAERPKGSFSTLEIQRTEQGDSAMYLCASSTLWGQGGSPLHFGNGTRLTVT.

The sample holds a few counts of this clonotype. The chain employs TRBV7-9 and TRBJ2-1, with TRBD2 matching over 13 bases. V shed 5 bases, J shed 7 bases, and the junction held 8 bases outside the gene matches. Germline assignment: CDR1 SEHNR and CDR2 FQNEAQ (reference sequence). The CDR3 has 16 residues. The CDR3 coding sequence is TGTGCCAGCAGCCCCGGACTAGCGGGAGCGAGGAATGAGCAGTTCTTC. It translates to CASSPGLAGARNEQFF.

This clonotype appeared many times. The gene calls are TRBV5-6 and TRBJ1-2, with 10 nucleotides matching TRBD1. J lost 2 bases, V lost 3 bases, and 4 bases had no gene match. The CDR3 loop spans 15 amino acids. CDR1 is SGHDT, CDR2 YYEEEE, per germline. CDR3 region: CASSYRQGANYGYTF. The CDR3 region has the DNA TGTGCCAGCAGCTATAGACAGGGGGCCAACTATGGCTACACCTTC.

This clonotype was detected ten times or more. The V call is TRBV5-1, the J call TRBJ2-3; TRBD1 is a possible D gene (5 bases). This CDR3 is built from 14 residues. CDR1 and CDR2 (germline): SGHRS, YFSETQ. V was clipped by 7 bases and J by 4 bases, with 16 bases between them. The CDR3 sequence is CASRQTELSDTQYF. CDR3 in DNA: TGCGCCAGCCGACAGACCGAACTCTCAGATACGCAGTATTTT.

This clonotype was recorded many times. The chain employs TRBV5-1 and TRBJ1-6; a possible D gene is TRBD1 (6 bases). Trimming cost V 4 bases and J 9 bases, with 14 bases left between them. The CDR3 is 14 amino acids. The V gene's germline CDR1 is SGHRS and CDR2 YFSETQ. Here the CDR3 reads CASSNTGFGSPLHF. The DNA of the CDR3 is TGCGCCAGCAGCAATACAGGGTTCGGTTCACCCCTCCACTTT.

This clonotype is categorized as medium-sized. The CDR3 region is CASSIRSNTEQYV. CDR3 sequence (DNA): TGTGCCAGCAGCATCCGGTCCAACACGGAGCAGTACGTC. This chain uses TRBV7-2 with TRBJ2-7; no definite D call. This CDR3 contains 13 residues. Trimming took 5 bases from V and 7 from J, leaving 15 bases between them. Germline-derived CDR1 and CDR2 are SGHTA and FQGNSA.

By proportion, this clonotype is medium-sized. This rearrangement joins TRBV27 to TRBJ2-3; no firm D call. CDR3 length equals 15 residues. Germline CDR1 reads MNHEY; CDR2 reads SMNVEV (reference sequence). Trimming stripped 2 bases from V and 0 bases from J, with 9 bases between. In DNA form, the CDR3 reads TGTGCCAGCAGTTTAACGGCGGATAGCACAGATACGCAGTATTTT. This encodes CASSLTADSTDTQYF.

The sample holds many counts of this clonotype. The genes are TRBV30 and TRBJ2-2; D tentatively reads TRBD1 or TRBD2 (5 bases each). This CDR3 is built from 17 residues. Germline CDR1 and CDR2: GTSNPN and SVGIG (reference sequence). V gave up 2 bases and J gave up 7 bases, with 23 bases separating them. The CDR3 DNA reads TGTGCCTGGAGTAGGGGACGGATCGGGGTCAGGGTCGGGGAGCTGTTTTTT. Protein product: CAWSRGRIGVRVGELFF.

This clonotype was counted at least ten times. The chain joins TRBV5-6 to TRBJ2-1; 10 bases align to TRBD2. The CDR3 is 15 amino acids. Trimming took 2 bases from V and 3 from J; bases not matched to a gene: 2. Germline V lookup: CDR1 SGHDT, CDR2 YYEEEE. CDR3: CASSFGTSDYNEQFF. CDR3 coding DNA: TGTGCCAGCAGCTTCGGGACTAGCGACTACAATGAGCAGTTCTTC. The complete variable domain, with remaining parts taken from reference TRBV5-6 and TRBJ2-1, reads DAGVTQSPTHLIKTRGQQVTLRCSPKSGHDTVSWYQQALGQGPQFIFQYYEEEERQRGNFPDRFSGHQFPNYSSELNVNALLLGDSALYLCASSFGTSDYNEQFFGPGTRLTVL.

This clonotype was observed a few times. The rearrangement joins TRBV10-3 to TRBJ2-2; possibly TRBD1 for D (7 bases). CDR3 length: 15 residues. From germline, CDR1 is ENHRY and CDR2 SYGVKD. V was shortened by 4 bases and J by 4 bases, with 13 bases between the two germline ends. The CDR3 sequence is CAISVRGVGTGELFF. DNA of the CDR3: TGTGCCATCAGTGTCAGGGGGGTTGGCACCGGGGAGCTGTTTTTT.

This clonotype came up many times. The chain joins TRBV10-3 to TRBJ2-1; TRBD1 matches 7 bases. J gave up 8 bases and V 7 bases, and 14 bases lay outside the gene matches. Per the germline V gene, CDR1 is ENHRY and CDR2 is SYGVKD. The CDR3 runs 15 residues. This chain's CDR3 is CAITIGDSVGDEQFF. In nucleotides, the CDR3 is TGTGCCATCACAATAGGGGACAGTGTCGGCGATGAGCAGTTCTTC.

This clonotype came up many times. The V and J genes are TRBV6-5 and TRBJ2-2, with 8 bases fitting TRBD1. The CDR3 consists of 16 residues. V was pared by 5 bases and J by 2 bases, with 7 bases of the junction left unmatched. Germline loops: CDR1 MNHEY, CDR2 SVGAGI. In DNA form, the CDR3 reads TGTGCCAGCAGTAAACGGACAGGGACCAACACCGGGGAGCTGTTTTTT. Translating it yields CASSKRTGTNTGELFF.

The gene calls are TRBV5-5 and TRBJ1-1; D is unclear. CDR3 size: 16 residues. Germline V lookup: CDR1 SGHKS, CDR2 YYEKEE (reference sequence). V lost 4 bases to trimming and J lost 0 bases, with 16 bases between them. CDR3 DNA sequence: TGTGCCAGCAGCCTATGGGAGGTAACTTTGAACACTGAAGCTTTCTTT. This gives the protein CASSLWEVTLNTEAFF.